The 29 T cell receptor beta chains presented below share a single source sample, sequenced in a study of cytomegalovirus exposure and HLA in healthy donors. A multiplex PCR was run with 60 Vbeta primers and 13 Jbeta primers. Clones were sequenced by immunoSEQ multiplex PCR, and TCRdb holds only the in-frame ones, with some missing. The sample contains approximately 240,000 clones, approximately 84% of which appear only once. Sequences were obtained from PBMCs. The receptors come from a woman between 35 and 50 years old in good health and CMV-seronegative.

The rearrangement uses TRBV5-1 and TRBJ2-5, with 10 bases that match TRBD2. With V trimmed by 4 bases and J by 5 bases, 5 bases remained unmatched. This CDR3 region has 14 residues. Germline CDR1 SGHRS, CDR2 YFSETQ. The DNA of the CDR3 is TGCGCCAGCAGCACCCTTAGCGGGGGGGAGACCCAGTACTTC. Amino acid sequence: CASSTLSGGETQYF.

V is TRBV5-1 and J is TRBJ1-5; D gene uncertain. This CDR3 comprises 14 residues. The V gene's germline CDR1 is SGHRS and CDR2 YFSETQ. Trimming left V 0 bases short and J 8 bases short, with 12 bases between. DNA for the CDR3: TGCGCCAGCAGCTTGGATCCGGGATCAGAGCCCCAGCATTTT. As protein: CASSLDPGSEPQHF.

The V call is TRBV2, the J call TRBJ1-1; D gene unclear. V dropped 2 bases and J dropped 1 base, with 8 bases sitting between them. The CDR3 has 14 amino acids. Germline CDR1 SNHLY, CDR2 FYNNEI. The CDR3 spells CASSEWRPNTEAFF. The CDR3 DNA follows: TGTGCCAGCAGTGAATGGAGGCCGAACACTGAAGCTTTCTTT.

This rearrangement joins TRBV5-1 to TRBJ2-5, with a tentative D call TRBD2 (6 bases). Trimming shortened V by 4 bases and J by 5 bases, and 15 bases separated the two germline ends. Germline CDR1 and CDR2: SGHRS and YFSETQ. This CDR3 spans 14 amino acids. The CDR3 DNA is TGCGCCAGCAGCCCGCTGGGGGGAGAGGAGACCCAGTACTTC. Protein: CASSPLGGEETQYF.

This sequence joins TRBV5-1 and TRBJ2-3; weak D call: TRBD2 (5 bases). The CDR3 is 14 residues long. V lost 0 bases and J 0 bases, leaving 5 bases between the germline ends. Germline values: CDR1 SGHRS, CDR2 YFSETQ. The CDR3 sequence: CASSLVASTDTQYF. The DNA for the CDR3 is TGCGCCAGCAGCTTGGTAGCGAGCACAGATACGCAGTATTTT.

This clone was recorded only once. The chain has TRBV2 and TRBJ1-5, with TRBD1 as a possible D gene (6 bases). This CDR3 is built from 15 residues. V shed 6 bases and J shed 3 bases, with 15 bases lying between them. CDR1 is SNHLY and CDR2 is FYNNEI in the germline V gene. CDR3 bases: TGTGCCAGCAGACCCGAGGGACACCTCAATCAGCCCCAGCATTTT. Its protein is CASRPEGHLNQPQHF.

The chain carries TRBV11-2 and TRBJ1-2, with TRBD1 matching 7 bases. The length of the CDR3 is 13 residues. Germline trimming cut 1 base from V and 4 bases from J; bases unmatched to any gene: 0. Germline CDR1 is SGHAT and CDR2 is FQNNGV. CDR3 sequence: CASSLGQGYGYTF. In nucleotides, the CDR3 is TGTGCCAGCAGCTTAGGACAGGGCTATGGCTACACCTTC.

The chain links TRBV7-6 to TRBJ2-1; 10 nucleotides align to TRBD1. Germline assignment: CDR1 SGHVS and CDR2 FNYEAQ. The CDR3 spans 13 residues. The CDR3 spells CATRDRGNNEQFF. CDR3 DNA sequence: TGTGCAACACGGGACAGGGGTAACAATGAGCAGTTCTTC.

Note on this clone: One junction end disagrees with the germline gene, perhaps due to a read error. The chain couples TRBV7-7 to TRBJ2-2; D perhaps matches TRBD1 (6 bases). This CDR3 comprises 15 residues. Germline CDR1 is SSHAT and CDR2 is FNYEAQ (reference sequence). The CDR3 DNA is TGTGCTAGCAGCCCCACAGGGTATCAGTCCGGGGAGCTGTTTTTT. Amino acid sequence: CASSPTGYQSGELFF.

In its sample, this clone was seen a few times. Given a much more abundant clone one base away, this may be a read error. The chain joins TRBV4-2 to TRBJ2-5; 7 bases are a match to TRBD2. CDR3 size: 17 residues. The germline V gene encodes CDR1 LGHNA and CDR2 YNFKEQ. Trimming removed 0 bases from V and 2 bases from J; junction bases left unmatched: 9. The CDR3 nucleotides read TGTGCCAGCAGCCAAGACGGGAGCGGGGCCGATCAAGAGACCCAGTACTTC. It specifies CASSQDGSGADQETQYF.

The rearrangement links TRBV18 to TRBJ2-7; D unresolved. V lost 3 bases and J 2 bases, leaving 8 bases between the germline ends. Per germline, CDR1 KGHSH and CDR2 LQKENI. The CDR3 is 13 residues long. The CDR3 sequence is CASSPTPTYEQYF. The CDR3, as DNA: TGTGCCAGCTCACCGACACCTACCTACGAGCAGTACTTC.

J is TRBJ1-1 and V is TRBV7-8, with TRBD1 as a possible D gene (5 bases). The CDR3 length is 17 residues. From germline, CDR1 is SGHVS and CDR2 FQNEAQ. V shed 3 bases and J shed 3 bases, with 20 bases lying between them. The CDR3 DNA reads TGTGCCAGCAGCTTTGGACATCCGTTGCGCGCGGACACTGAAGCTTTCTTT. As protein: CASSFGHPLRADTEAFF.

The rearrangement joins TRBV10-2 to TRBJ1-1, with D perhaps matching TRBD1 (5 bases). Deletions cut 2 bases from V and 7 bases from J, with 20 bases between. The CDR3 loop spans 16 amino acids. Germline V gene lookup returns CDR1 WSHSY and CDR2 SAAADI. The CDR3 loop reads CASSEPTDGRGLEAFF. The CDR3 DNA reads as TGCGCCAGCAGTGAGCCAACCGACGGACGGGGACTTGAAGCTTTCTTT.

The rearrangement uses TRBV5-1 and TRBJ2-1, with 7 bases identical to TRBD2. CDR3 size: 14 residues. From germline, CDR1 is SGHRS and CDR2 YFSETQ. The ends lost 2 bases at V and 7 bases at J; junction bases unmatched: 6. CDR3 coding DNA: TGCGCCAGCAGCTTTAGCGGGCCGGAGAATGAGCAGTTCTTC. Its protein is CASSFSGPENEQFF.

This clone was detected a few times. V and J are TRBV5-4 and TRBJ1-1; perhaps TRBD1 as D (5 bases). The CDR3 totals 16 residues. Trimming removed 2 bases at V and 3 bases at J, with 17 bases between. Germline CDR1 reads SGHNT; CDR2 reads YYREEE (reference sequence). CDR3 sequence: CASSFWPPSGDTEAFF. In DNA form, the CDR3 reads TGTGCCAGCAGCTTTTGGCCCCCATCGGGGGACACTGAAGCTTTCTTT.

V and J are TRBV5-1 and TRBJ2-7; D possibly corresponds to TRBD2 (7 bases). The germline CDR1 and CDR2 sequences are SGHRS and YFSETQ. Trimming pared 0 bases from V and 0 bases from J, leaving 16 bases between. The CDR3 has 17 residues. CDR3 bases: TGCGCCAGCAGCTTGGGCGGGGGCCCAGGACTCTCCTACGAGCAGTACTTC. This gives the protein CASSLGGGPGLSYEQYF.

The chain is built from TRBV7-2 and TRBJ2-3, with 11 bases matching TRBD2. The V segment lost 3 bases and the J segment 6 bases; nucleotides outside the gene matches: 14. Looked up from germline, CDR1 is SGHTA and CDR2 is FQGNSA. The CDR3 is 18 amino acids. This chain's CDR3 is CASSFGGSGGASGDTQYF. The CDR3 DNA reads TGTGCCAGCAGCTTTGGGGGTAGCGGGGGGGCCTCTGGGGATACGCAGTATTTT.

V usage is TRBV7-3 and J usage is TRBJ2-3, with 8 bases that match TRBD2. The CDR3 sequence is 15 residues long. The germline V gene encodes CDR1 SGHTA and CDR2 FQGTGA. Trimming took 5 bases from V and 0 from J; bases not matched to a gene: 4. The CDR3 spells CASSPVAGSTDTQYF. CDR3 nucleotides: TGTGCCAGCAGCCCCGTAGCGGGGAGCACAGATACGCAGTATTTT.

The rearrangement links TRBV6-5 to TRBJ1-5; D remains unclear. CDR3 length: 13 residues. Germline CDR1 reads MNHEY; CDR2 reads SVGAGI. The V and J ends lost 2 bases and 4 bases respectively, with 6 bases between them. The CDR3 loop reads CASSYQQNQPQHF. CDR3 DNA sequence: TGTGCCAGCAGTTACCAACAGAATCAGCCCCAGCATTTT.

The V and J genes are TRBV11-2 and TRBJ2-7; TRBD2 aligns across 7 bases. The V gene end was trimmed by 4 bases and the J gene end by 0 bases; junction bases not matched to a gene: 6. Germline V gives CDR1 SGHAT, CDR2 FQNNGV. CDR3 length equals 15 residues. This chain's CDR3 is CASSWSGLTSYEQYF. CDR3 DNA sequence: TGTGCCAGCAGCTGGTCGGGACTAACCTCCTACGAGCAGTACTTC. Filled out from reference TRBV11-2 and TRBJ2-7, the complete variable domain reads EAGVAQSPRYKIIEKRQSVAFWCNPISGHATLYWYQQILGQGPKLLIQFQNNGVVDDSQLPKDRFSAERLKGVDSTLKIQPAKLEDSAVYLCASSWSGLTSYEQYFGPGTRLTVT.

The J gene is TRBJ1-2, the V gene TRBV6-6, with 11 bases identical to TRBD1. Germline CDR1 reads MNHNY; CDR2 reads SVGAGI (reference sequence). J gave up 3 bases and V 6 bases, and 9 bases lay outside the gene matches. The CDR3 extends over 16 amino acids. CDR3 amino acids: CASRSTQGQGDYGYTF. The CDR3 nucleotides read TGTGCCAGCAGAAGTACCCAGGGACAGGGGGACTATGGCTACACCTTC.

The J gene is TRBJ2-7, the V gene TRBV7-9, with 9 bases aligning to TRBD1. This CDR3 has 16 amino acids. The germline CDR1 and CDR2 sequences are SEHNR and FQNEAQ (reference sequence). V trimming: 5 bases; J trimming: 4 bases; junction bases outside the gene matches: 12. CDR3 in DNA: TGTGCCAGCAGCGAAGGCCCCGGGACAGGGTTATACGAGCAGTACTTC. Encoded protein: CASSEGPGTGLYEQYF.

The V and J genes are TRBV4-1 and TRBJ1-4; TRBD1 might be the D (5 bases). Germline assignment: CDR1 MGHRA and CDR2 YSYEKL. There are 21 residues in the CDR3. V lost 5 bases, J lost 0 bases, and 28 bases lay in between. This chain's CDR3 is CASSGEKGRSNFGPTNEKLFF. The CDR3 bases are TGCGCCAGCAGCGGGGAAAAGGGGCGTTCGAATTTTGGACCAACTAATGAAAAACTGTTTTTT.

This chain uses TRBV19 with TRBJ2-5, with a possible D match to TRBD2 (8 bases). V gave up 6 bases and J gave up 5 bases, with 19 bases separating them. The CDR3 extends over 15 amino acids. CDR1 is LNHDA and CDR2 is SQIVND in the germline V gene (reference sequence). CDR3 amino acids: CASRSRGGQLETQYF. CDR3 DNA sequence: TGTGCCAGTAGGTCCCGGGGGGGACAGTTGGAGACCCAGTACTTC.

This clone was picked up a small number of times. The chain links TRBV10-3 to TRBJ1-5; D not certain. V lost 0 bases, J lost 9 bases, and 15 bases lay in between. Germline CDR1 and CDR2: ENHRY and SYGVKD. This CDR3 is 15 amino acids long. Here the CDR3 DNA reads TGTGCCATCAGTGAGTCGAATCAGCGCCCCACGCCCCAGCATTTT. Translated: CAISESNQRPTPQHF.

The CDR3 loop is CSVVPRDRVYEQYF. The CDR3 bases are TGCAGCGTTGTGCCAAGGGACAGAGTCTACGAGCAGTACTTC. The chain links TRBV29-1 to TRBJ2-7; 7 bases map to TRBD1. V was pared by 4 bases and J by 3 bases, with 9 bases of the junction left unmatched. From germline, CDR1 is SQVTM and CDR2 ANQGSEA. The CDR3 consists of 14 residues.

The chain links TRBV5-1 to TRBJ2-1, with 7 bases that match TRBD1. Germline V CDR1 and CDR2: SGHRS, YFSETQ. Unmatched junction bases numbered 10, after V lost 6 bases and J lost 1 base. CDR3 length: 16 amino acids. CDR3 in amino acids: CASIRLPGQSYNEQFF. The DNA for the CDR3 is TGCGCCAGCATCCGACTTCCGGGACAGTCCTACAATGAGCAGTTCTTC. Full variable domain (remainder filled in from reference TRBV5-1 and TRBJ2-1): KAGVTQTPRYLIKTRGQQVTLSCSPISGHRSVSWYQQTPGQGLQFLFEYFSETQRNKGNFPGRFSGRQFSNSRSEMNVSTLELGDSALYLCASIRLPGQSYNEQFFGPGTRLTVL.

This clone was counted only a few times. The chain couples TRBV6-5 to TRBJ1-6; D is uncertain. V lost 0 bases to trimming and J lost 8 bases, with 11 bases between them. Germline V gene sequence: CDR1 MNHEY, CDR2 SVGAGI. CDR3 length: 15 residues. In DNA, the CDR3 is TGTGCCAGCAGTTACTCGATTAACCAGTATTCACCCCTCCACTTT. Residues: CASSYSINQYSPLHF.

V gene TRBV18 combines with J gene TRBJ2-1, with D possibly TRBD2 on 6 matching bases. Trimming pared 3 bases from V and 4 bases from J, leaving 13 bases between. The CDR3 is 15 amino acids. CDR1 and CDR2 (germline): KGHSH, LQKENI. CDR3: CASSPIPAGYNEQFF. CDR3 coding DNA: TGTGCCAGCTCACCTATCCCGGCGGGGTACAATGAGCAGTTCTTC.